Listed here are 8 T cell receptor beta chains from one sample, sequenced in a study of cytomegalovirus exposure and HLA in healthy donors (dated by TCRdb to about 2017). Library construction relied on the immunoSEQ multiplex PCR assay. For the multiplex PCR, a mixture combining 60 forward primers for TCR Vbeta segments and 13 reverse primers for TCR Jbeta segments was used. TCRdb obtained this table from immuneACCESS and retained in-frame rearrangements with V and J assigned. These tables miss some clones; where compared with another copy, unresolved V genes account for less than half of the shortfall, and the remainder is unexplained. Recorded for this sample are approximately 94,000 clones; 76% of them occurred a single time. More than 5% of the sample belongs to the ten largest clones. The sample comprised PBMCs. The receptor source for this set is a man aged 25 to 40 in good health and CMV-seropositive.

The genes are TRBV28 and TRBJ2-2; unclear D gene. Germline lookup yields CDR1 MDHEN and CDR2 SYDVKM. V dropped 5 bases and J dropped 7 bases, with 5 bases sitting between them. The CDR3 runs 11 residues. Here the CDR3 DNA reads TGTGCCAGCAGTATCGGCGGGGAGCTGTTTTTT. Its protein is CASSIGGELFF.

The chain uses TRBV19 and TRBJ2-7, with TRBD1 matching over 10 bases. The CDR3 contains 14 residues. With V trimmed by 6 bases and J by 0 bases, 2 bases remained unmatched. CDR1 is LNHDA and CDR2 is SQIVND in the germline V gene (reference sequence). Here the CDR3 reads CASRRDRGSYEQYF. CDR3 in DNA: TGTGCCAGTAGACGGGACAGGGGCTCCTACGAGCAGTACTTC.

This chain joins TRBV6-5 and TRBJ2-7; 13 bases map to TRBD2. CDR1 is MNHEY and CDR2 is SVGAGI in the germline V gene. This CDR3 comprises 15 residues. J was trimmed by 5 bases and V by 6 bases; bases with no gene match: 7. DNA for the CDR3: TGTGCCAGCAGCACCGGACTAGCGGGGGCGGACGAGCAGTACGTC. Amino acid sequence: CASSTGLAGADEQYV.

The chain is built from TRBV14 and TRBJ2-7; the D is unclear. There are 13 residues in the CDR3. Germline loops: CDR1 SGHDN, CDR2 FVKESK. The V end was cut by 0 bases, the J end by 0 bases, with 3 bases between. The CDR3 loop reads CASSQESSYEQYF. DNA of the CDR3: TGTGCCAGCAGCCAAGAGAGCTCCTACGAGCAGTACTTC.

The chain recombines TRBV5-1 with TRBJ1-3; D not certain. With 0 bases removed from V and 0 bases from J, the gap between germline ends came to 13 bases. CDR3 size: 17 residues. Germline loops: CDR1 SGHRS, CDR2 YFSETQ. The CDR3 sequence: CASSLVAGAISGNTIYF. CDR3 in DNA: TGCGCCAGCAGCTTGGTAGCGGGCGCGATCTCTGGAAACACCATATATTTT.

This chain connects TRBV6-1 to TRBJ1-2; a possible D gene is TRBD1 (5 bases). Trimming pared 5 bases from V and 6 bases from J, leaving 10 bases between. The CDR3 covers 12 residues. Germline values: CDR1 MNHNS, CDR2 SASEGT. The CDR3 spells CASSQGFNGYTF. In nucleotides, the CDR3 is TGTGCCAGCAGTCAGGGATTTAATGGCTACACCTTC.

CDR3 nucleotide sequence: TGTGCCAGCAGCCCAAACCCCAGGGGGAGCTCCTACGAGCAGTACTTC. This codes for CASSPNPRGSSYEQYF. This sequence joins TRBV7-9 and TRBJ2-7, with TRBD1 matching 7 bases. Germline assignment: CDR1 SEHNR and CDR2 FQNEAQ (reference sequence). Trimming at V came to 5 bases and at J to 0 bases, leaving 10 bases not matched to a gene. The CDR3 runs 16 residues.

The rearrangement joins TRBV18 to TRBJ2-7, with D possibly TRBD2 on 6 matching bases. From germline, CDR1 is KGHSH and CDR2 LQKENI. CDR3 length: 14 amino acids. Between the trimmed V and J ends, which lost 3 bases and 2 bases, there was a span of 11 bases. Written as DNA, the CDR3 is TGTGCCAGCTCACCGGGGGACTCGACCTACGAGCAGTACTTC. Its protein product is CASSPGDSTYEQYF.